This TCR beta chain was obtained from a study of CD8 T cells in ankylosing spondylitis. This CDR3 is 15 amino acids long. Germline V gene lookup returns CDR1 SSHAT and CDR2 FNYEAQ (reference sequence). The trim removed 5 bases at V and 7 bases at J, leaving 9 bases unmatched. Libraries of TCR beta came from quantitative 5'-RACE with molecular barcodes. TCRdb redid the calling of the 5' RACE reads with MiXCR, one entry per CDR3 protein. The table includes 200,000 or so distinct CDR3 sequences, approximately 13% detected once. This clonotype has just a few counts. Its antigen is as yet unknown. Study-level points and caveats: Reactive arthritis synovial fluid and blood were previously reported to contain some motif variants. There was reportedly significant enrichment of clones that were disease-linked in matched ankylosing spondylitis synovial fluid. A TCR beta motif of under ten highly homologous variants appeared characteristic of ankylosing spondylitis blood.

The chain carries TRBV7-7 and TRBJ2-1; 9 nucleotides match TRBD2. This TCR derives from a female donor with ankylosing spondylitis or in good health (not recorded which). The sample was blood, either unsorted or a sorted T cell fraction (not recorded which). The CDR3 nucleotides read TGTGCCAGCAGCACGGGGACTAGCCTTACGAATGAGCAGTTCTTC. Translating gives CASSTGTSLTNEQFF.